Shown below are 5 T cell receptor beta chains from a single sample sequenced in a study of human T cells and chemical hapten exposure. Noted time point: patch test 1, 2 weeks after DPC sensitization. As for treatment: therapeutic diphenylcyclopropenone sensitization with weekly scalp DPC. In TCRdb, the RACE reads were re-called with MiXCR into one record per CDR3 protein. The table includes about 380,000 distinct CDR3 sequences, approximately 5.1% detected once. Sequenced material: whole blood, taken in connection with sensitization to the hapten diphenylcyclopropenone (DPC). The receptor source for this set is a woman between 50 and 59 years old with alopecia areata. Some clones in this sample may be carry-over from other donors' samples.

The V call is TRBV30, the J call TRBJ2-7; D is unresolved. The CDR3 extends over 12 amino acids. The germline V and J ends were trimmed by 2 bases and 2 bases, with 7 bases remaining between them. CDR1 and CDR2 from the germline V gene are GTSNPN and SVGIG (reference sequence). The CDR3: CAWSKGTYEQYF. Written as DNA, the CDR3 is TGTGCCTGGAGTAAAGGGACCTACGAGCAGTACTTC.

This clonotype was seen repeatedly, ten times or more. This may stem from a read error, because a much larger clone lies one nucleotide away. The V and J genes are TRBV13 and TRBJ1-5; no clear D. The V gene's germline CDR1 is PRHDT and CDR2 FYEKMQ (reference sequence). The CDR3 spans 12 residues. V lost 5 bases to trimming and J lost 5 bases, with 7 bases between them. CDR3 residues: CASSVGDQPQHF. The CDR3 bases are TGTGCCAGCAGCGTGGGAGATCAGCCCCAGCATTTT.

In its sample, this clonotype was seen a few times. The V gene is TRBV13, the J gene TRBJ2-1, with 13 bases matching TRBD2. Germline CDR1 reads PRHDT; CDR2 reads FYEKMQ (reference sequence). This CDR3 comprises 16 residues. J was trimmed by 6 bases and V by 1 base; bases with no gene match: 3. CDR3: CASSLVGTSGINEQFF. CDR3 bases: TGTGCCAGCAGCTTAGTGGGGACTAGCGGGATCAATGAGCAGTTCTTC.

This clonotype was seen repeatedly, ten times or more. The chain is built from TRBV4-1 and TRBJ2-1; 8 nucleotides align to TRBD2. The CDR3 has 20 amino acids. Germline values: CDR1 MGHRA, CDR2 YSYEKL. The V segment lost 2 bases and the J segment 0 bases; nucleotides outside the gene matches: 15. CDR3 nucleotides: TGCGCCAGCAGCCAATTTGAGACTAGCGTTGCCCAAAGCTCCTACAATGAGCAGTTCTTC. Its protein is CASSQFETSVAQSSYNEQFF.

This clonotype turned up a few times. The genes are TRBV28 and TRBJ2-5, with no clear D. The CDR3 covers 11 residues. Germline-derived CDR1 and CDR2 are MDHEN and SYDVKM. V dropped 6 bases and J dropped 8 bases, with 10 bases sitting between them. CDR3 loop: CASSPRYTQYF. DNA for the CDR3: TGTGCCAGCAGCCCCCGGTATACCCAGTACTTC.